This T cell receptor beta chain was obtained from a study of Ad26.COV2.S vaccination and SARS-CoV-2 variants. V was clipped by 0 bases and J by 1 base; unmatched bases: 0. The CDR3 has 17 amino acids. Sequenced by immunoSEQ multiplex PCR; TCRdb stores in-frame clones only, minus some. Of some 350,000 clones in the sample, roughly nine tenths were seen once. The sample here was peripheral blood, taken after recovery from COVID-19. V and J are TRBV6-7 and TRBJ2-1; TRBD2 agrees at 13 bases. Being an ORF, TRBV6-7 has a function that is uncertain. The sequence was collected from a human donor who had recovered from COVID-19. The CDR3 here is CASSYSLAGGSYNEQFF. DNA for the CDR3: TGTGCCAGCAGTTACTCACTAGCGGGGGGGTCCTACAATGAGCAGTTCTTC.